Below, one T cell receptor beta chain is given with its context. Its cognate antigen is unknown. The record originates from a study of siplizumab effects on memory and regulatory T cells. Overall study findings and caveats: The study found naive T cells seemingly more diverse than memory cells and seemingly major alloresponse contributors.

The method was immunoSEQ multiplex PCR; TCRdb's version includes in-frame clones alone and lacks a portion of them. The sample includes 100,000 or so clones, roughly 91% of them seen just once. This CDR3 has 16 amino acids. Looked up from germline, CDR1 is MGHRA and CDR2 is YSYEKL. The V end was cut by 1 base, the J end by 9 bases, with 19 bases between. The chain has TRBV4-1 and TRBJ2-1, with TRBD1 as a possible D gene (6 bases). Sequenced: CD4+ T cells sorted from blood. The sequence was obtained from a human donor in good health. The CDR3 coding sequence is TGCGCCAGCAGCCAAGGCTTCGCGCGCGTAGGGGGTGAGCAGTTCTTC. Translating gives CASSQGFARVGGEQFF.